One and the same sample provided the 15 T cell receptor beta chains below, sequenced in a study of CD8 T cells in ankylosing spondylitis. General observations from the study: For ankylosing spondylitis blood, a TCR beta motif of under ten highly homologous variants appeared characteristic.

TCRdb ran MiXCR on the 5' RACE reads and lists one entry per CDR3 protein. The table lists about 390,000 distinct CDR3 sequences, around 22% of them singletons, with around 16% in the top ten. Their antigen targets remain unknown. The sequencing sample was made of blood, either unsorted or a sorted T cell fraction (not recorded which). These receptors were obtained from a male donor with ankylosing spondylitis.

This clonotype occurred a few times. The gene calls are TRBV5-1 and TRBJ1-1; D is perhaps TRBD1 (5 bases). The CDR3 totals 13 residues. Trimming took 2 bases from V and 4 from J, leaving 9 bases between them. CDR1 is SGHRS, CDR2 YFSETQ, per germline. CDR3 in amino acids: CASSFEGATEAFF. In DNA form, the CDR3 reads TGCGCCAGCAGCTTCGAAGGGGCCACTGAAGCTTTCTTT.

This chain links TRBV6-1 with TRBJ1-6; 7 bases are a match to TRBD1. Losses at the gene ends were 5 bases for V and 10 bases for J; bases not matched to a gene: 17. Per germline, CDR1 MNHNS and CDR2 SASEGT. This CDR3 has 17 residues. The chain's CDR3 is CASSQSNTGAPESPLHF. In DNA form, the CDR3 reads TGTGCCAGCAGTCAGTCCAATACAGGGGCGCCTGAGTCACCCCTCCACTTT.

This clonotype was counted only a few times. V is TRBV20-1 and J is TRBJ2-1; 9 bases map to TRBD2. CDR3 length: 15 amino acids. The germline gives CDR1 DFQATT, CDR2 SNEGSKA (reference sequence). V was pared by 0 bases and J by 6 bases, with 6 bases of the junction left unmatched. The CDR3 is CSARDFLAGFNEQFF. CDR3 bases: TGCAGTGCTAGAGATTTCCTAGCGGGATTCAATGAGCAGTTCTTC.

This clonotype was observed a few times. The chain links TRBV7-8 to TRBJ1-6; D is unresolved. In germline, CDR1 is SGHVS, CDR2 FQNEAQ. CDR3 length equals 15 residues. V was cut by 0 bases and J by 7 bases, with 10 bases left in between. The CDR3 reads CASSLARGANSPLHF. The CDR3 bases are TGTGCCAGCAGCTTAGCGCGCGGTGCCAATTCACCCCTCCACTTT.

The J gene is TRBJ1-5, the V gene TRBV6-1; D uncertain. V lost 7 bases and J lost 7, with 20 bases in between. CDR3 size: 15 residues. Germline V gene lookup returns CDR1 MNHNS and CDR2 SASEGT. For the CDR3, the DNA is TGTGCCAGCACCATTCGAGAAGGGCGGGAACAGCCCCAGCATTTT. Amino acids: CASTIREGREQPQHF.

The rearrangement uses TRBV6-1 and TRBJ2-1; 10 bases agree with TRBD2. The CDR3 length is 15 residues. Germline V gene data show CDR1 as MNHNS and CDR2 as SASEGT. The J segment lost 5 bases and the V segment lost 5 bases, leaving 6 bases of the junction unmatched. For the CDR3, the DNA is TGTGCCAGCAGTCAGCCTAGCGGGAGCGACAATGAGCAGTTCTTC. Its protein is CASSQPSGSDNEQFF.

The chain joins TRBV7-8 to TRBJ2-7; possibly TRBD2 for D (6 bases). CDR1 and CDR2 from the germline V gene are SGHVS and FQNEAQ. With 5 bases removed from V and 0 bases from J, the gap between germline ends came to 11 bases. There are 14 residues in the CDR3. The CDR3 coding sequence is TGTGCCAGCAGCGCACTGGGGGGCTCCTACGAGCAGTACTTC. It translates to CASSALGGSYEQYF.

This chain connects TRBV4-3 to TRBJ2-6; D is unresolved. The CDR3 consists of 16 residues. From germline, CDR1 is LGHNA and CDR2 YSLEER. Trimming removed 0 bases from V and 4 bases from J, with 10 bases in between. In DNA form, the CDR3 reads TGCGCCAGCAGCCAAGATGTCAGAACGGGGGCCAACGTCCTGACTTTC. Protein: CASSQDVRTGANVLTF.

In this sample, this clonotype turned up a few times. The chain uses TRBV20-1 and TRBJ2-7; D gene uncertain. Germline CDR1 reads DFQATT; CDR2 reads SNEGSKA (reference sequence). Trimming left V 2 bases short and J 0 bases short, with 5 bases between. The length of the CDR3 is 12 residues. The DNA of the CDR3 is TGCAGTGCTAGAAGTCGCTCCTACGAGCAGTACTTC. Its translation: CSARSRSYEQYF.

The genes are TRBV7-9 and TRBJ2-5, with 14 bases aligning to TRBD2. The germline V gene has CDR1 SEHNR and CDR2 FQNEAQ (reference sequence). V lost 10 bases to trimming and J lost 4 bases; unmatched junction nucleotides: 11. The CDR3 is 16 amino acids. CDR3 nucleotide sequence: TGTGCCACCCCCGGGACTAGCGGGAGACTGGGAGAGACCCAGTACTTC. It codes for CATPGTSGRLGETQYF.

This rearrangement joins TRBV6-4 to TRBJ2-1; D call uncertain. Germline CDR1 and CDR2: MRHNA and SNTAGT. V was cut by 3 bases and J by 3 bases, with 18 bases left in between. The CDR3 is 17 amino acids. The DNA of the CDR3 is TGTGCCAGCAGTGATCCGGGCGCGGACCTACACTACAATGAGCAGTTCTTC. Amino acids: CASSDPGADLHYNEQFF.

The table lists this clonotype with a few counts. This chain joins TRBV6-1 and TRBJ2-2; D ambiguous. The germline V and J ends were trimmed by 5 bases and 2 bases, with 12 bases remaining between them. Looked up from germline, CDR1 is MNHNS and CDR2 is SASEGT. The length of the CDR3 is 15 residues. The DNA for the CDR3 is TGTGCCAGCAGTCCTGCAGGAGATAACACCGGGGAGCTGTTTTTT. This gives the protein CASSPAGDNTGELFF.

This clonotype has only a few counts. This chain links TRBV6-1 with TRBJ1-5; D gene ambiguous. Trimming shortened V by 6 bases and J by 8 bases, and 11 bases separated the two germline ends. Germline V gene lookup returns CDR1 MNHNS and CDR2 SASEGT. The CDR3 spans 12 residues. Here the CDR3 DNA reads TGTGCCAGCAGGGATGTATCAGAGCCCCAGCATTTT. The encoded protein is CASRDVSEPQHF.

This clonotype was found a few times. The chain uses TRBV7-9 and TRBJ1-2; 11 positions agree with TRBD1. The CDR3 runs to 13 residues. Germline V gives CDR1 SEHNR, CDR2 FQNEAQ (reference sequence). With 4 bases clipped from V and 8 bases from J, the junction kept 3 bases outside the gene matches. The CDR3 region is CASSWGQGGGYTF. CDR3 in DNA: TGTGCCAGCAGCTGGGGACAGGGGGGCGGCTACACCTTC.

This clonotype has just a few counts. The chain links TRBV9 to TRBJ2-3; 7 nucleotides line up with TRBD1. The germline V gene encodes CDR1 SGDLS and CDR2 YYNGEE. With V trimmed by 4 bases and J by 2 bases, 10 bases remained unmatched. This CDR3 comprises 16 residues. The CDR3 spells CASSPGTAVATDTQYF. The CDR3, as DNA: TGTGCCAGCAGCCCCGGGACAGCCGTCGCCACAGATACGCAGTATTTT. The full variable domain, its missing parts supplied by reference TRBV9 and TRBJ2-3, is DSGVTQTPKHLITATGQRVTLRCSPRSGDLSVYWYQQSLDQGLQFLIQYYNGEERAKGNILERFSAQQFPDLHSELNLSSLELGDSALYFCASSPGTAVATDTQYFGPGTRLTVL.